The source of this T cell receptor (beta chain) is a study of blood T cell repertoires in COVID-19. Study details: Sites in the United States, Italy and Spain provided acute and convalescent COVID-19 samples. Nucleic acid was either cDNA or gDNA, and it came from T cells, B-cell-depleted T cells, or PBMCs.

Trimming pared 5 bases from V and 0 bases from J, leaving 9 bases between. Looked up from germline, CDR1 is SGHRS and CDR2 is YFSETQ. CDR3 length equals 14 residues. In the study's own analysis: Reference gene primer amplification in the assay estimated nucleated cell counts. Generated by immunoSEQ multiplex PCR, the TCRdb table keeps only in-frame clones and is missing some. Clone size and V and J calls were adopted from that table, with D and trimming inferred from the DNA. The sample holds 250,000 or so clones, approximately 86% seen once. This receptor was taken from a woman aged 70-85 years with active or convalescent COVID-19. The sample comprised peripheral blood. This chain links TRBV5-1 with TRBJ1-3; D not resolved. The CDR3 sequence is CASSEEPSGNTIYF. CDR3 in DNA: TGCGCCAGCAGTGAGGAACCCTCTGGAAACACCATATATTTT.